A single TCR beta chain is shown here with its context. Its antigen is unknown. This sample is part of a study of T cells in narcolepsy. On the study more broadly: Patients with NT1 or NT2 and healthy control donors were enrolled. Points from the study as a whole: Same-patient CSF and blood CD4+ T cell clonotypes included HCRT-specific and TRIB2-specific autoreactive ones.

Clones were sequenced by immunoSEQ multiplex PCR, and TCRdb holds only the in-frame ones, with some missing. The sample consists of under 35,000 clones, about nine tenths of them appearing once. Sequencing was done on a sample of CD45RA- memory CD4+ T cells from PBMCs. The TCR was taken from a human donor with narcolepsy.

CDR3 coding DNA: TGTGCCAGCAGCCCCCTGACGCTCAAAGCGGGAAACACCATATATTTT. Its translation: CASSPLTLKAGNTIYF. The chain has TRBV14 and TRBJ1-3; no reliable D call. Germline V lookup: CDR1 SGHDN, CDR2 FVKESK. CDR3 length: 16 residues. The V and J ends lost 4 bases and 4 bases respectively, with 17 bases between them.